Listed below are T cell receptor beta chains from one sample, sequenced in a study of T-cell memory formation after mild COVID-19. MiXCR was run by TCRdb on the 5' RACE reads, yielding one entry per CDR3 protein. The repertoire has some 50,000 distinct CDR3 sequences, 12% of them found once; the top ten carry approximately 25%. The sample consisted of PBMCs or a T cell subset sorted from them (not recorded which). These receptors came from a man younger than 35 who had mild COVID-19 (a few samples of this study predate the infection). Cell type and time point are not known. The CDR3 runs from the conserved cysteine through the conserved F or W. The D gene is left open where the match is weak. Only some rows state a clone size, as once, few, many or a class for expanded clones.

>NA|NA|TRBJ1-1|TRBV4-2
CASSQDLYPNTEAFF
TGTGCCAGCAGCCAAGATCTTTACCCGAACACTGAAGCTTTCTTT
>NA|few|TRBJ2-3|TRBV12-3/TRBV12-4
CASRLSVSTDTQYF
TGTGCCAGCAGGCTGAGTGTCAGCACAGATACGCAGTATTTT
>NA|many|TRBJ2-7|TRBV7-9
CASSLSTSQSYEQYF
TGTGCCAGCAGCTTATCCACTTCTCAGTCCTACGAGCAGTACTTC
>TRBD1|NA|TRBJ2-7|TRBV5-1
CASSFAGQGGNEQYF
TGCGCCAGCAGCTTCGCGGGACAGGGAGGAAACGAGCAGTACTTC
>NA|NA|TRBJ1-1|TRBV6-6
CASSYGTSNTEAFF
TGTGCCAGCAGTTATGGGACGTCGAACACTGAAGCTTTCTTT
>NA|NA|TRBJ1-2|TRBV7-2
CASSLAAGQGYTF
TGTGCCAGCAGCTTAGCGGCAGGTCAAGGCTACACCTTC
>NA|few|TRBJ2-7|TRBV29-1
CSVVRSYEQYF
TGCAGCGTTGTACGGTCCTACGAGCAGTACTTC
>NA|few|TRBJ1-1|TRBV25-1
CASSDRSEWTEAFF
TGTGCCAGCAGTGATCGCAGCGAATGGACTGAAGCTTTCTTT
>TRBD1|few|TRBJ2-3|TRBV11-2
CASSLYGTGGPAMNTQYF
TGTGCCAGCAGCTTATACGGGACAGGTGGTCCAGCCATGAATACGCAGTATTTT
>NA|NA|TRBJ2-3|TRBV7-7
CASSHAGTDTQYF
TGTGCCAGCAGCCACGCGGGGACAGATACGCAGTATTTT
>NA|NA|TRBJ1-2|TRBV20-1
CSAPEGGRDYGYTF
TGCAGTGCTCCCGAGGGGGGGCGTGACTATGGCTACACCTTC
>NA|NA|TRBJ2-1|TRBV19
CASRLGAYNEQFF
TGTGCCAGTAGGTTAGGGGCCTACAATGAGCAGTTCTTC
>NA|many|TRBJ2-1|TRBV4-3
CASSQGIPNNEQFF
TGCGCCAGCAGCCAAGGTATCCCCAACAATGAGCAGTTCTTC
>NA|medium-sized|TRBJ2-5|TRBV11-2
CASRVATQETQYF
TGTGCCAGCAGAGTGGCGACCCAAGAGACCCAGTACTTC
>NA|few|TRBJ2-5|TRBV6-6
CASSYQPASTQYF
TGTGCCAGCAGTTACCAGCCTGCATCGACCCAGTACTTC
>NA|many|TRBJ2-1|TRBV27
CASSLLAPKWGEQFF
TGTGCCAGCAGTTTATTGGCGCCCAAATGGGGTGAGCAGTTCTTC
>NA|few|TRBJ1-5|TRBV27
CASSSLDRGGNQPQHF
TGTGCCAGCAGTTCCCTCGACCGGGGAGGCAATCAGCCCCAGCATTTT
>NA|NA|TRBJ1-2|TRBV6-1
CASSEWRGISNYGYTF
TGTGCCAGCAGTGAATGGAGGGGCATCTCTAACTATGGCTACACCTTC
>NA|NA|TRBJ2-5|TRBV7-2
CASSLSQQKETQYF
TGTGCCAGCAGCTTATCCCAGCAGAAAGAGACCCAGTACTTC
>TRBD1|few|TRBJ1-6|TRBV6-6
CASRRTGQISPLHF
TGTGCCAGCAGGCGGACAGGACAGATCTCACCCCTCCACTTT
>NA|many|TRBJ2-7|TRBV20-1
CSARSPSDLGPNEQYF
TGCAGTGCTAGATCCCCCTCGGACTTAGGGCCCAACGAGCAGTACTTC
>NA|many|TRBJ2-1|TRBV7-3
CASSYFPSAGNEQFF
TGTGCCAGCAGCTACTTCCCATCAGCCGGCAATGAGCAGTTCTTC
>NA|NA|TRBJ2-2|TRBV7-3
CASSLTASGGELFF
TGTGCCAGCAGCCTAACTGCTTCGGGAGGGGAGCTGTTTTTT
>NA|few|TRBJ1-2|TRBV4-2
CASSELQGAYGYTF
TGTGCCAGCAGCGAATTACAGGGTGCCTATGGCTACACCTTC
>NA|few|TRBJ2-1|TRBV11-1
CASSYRDNNEQFF
TGTGCCAGCAGCTACCGGGACAACAATGAGCAGTTCTTC
>NA|NA|TRBJ2-4|TRBV14
CASSPGDQGISNIQYF
TGTGCCAGCAGTCCCGGAGATCAGGGTATATCAAACATTCAGTACTTC
>NA|few|TRBJ1-2|TRBV7-2
CASRFTGDTPYGYTF
TGTGCCAGCAGGTTCACTGGGGACACACCCTATGGCTACACCTTC
>NA|few|TRBJ1-2|TRBV20-1
CSAGRSLGTLYGYTF
TGCAGTGCTGGGCGGTCCCTCGGCACCCTTTATGGCTACACCTTC
>TRBD2|few|TRBJ2-1|TRBV20-1
CSASLAGGPWDEQFF
TGCAGTGCTTCTCTAGCGGGGGGGCCTTGGGATGAGCAGTTCTTC
>TRBD1|few|TRBJ1-1|TRBV7-2
CASSSGGLEAFF
TGTGCCAGCAGTTCAGGGGGGCTGGAAGCTTTCTTT
>NA|many|TRBJ2-1|TRBV7-2
CASSSSREQFF
TGTGCCAGCAGCTCTAGCCGGGAGCAGTTCTTC
>NA|few|TRBJ1-4|TRBV28
CASSRSGEKLFF
TGTGCCAGCAGCCGCAGTGGTGAAAAACTGTTTTTT
>NA|few|TRBJ1-6|TRBV10-3
CAITGEGNSPLHF
TGTGCCATCACGGGGGAGGGTAATTCACCCCTCCACTTT
>NA|NA|TRBJ1-1|TRBV7-2
CASSQGRRGNTEAFF
TGTGCCAGCAGCCAGGGACGGCGGGGGAACACTGAAGCTTTCTTT
>NA|many|TRBJ2-5|TRBV7-6
CASSPEVGGTQYF
TGTGCCAGCAGCCCCGAGGTGGGGGGGACCCAGTACTTC
>NA|few|TRBJ1-2|TRBV6-5
CASSYRYGAGAGYTF
TGTGCCAGCAGTTACCGTTACGGGGCTGGAGCTGGCTACACCTTC
>NA|NA|TRBJ1-1|TRBV9
CASSLPQGEAFF
TGTGCCAGCAGCTTACCTCAGGGGGAAGCTTTCTTT
>NA|many|TRBJ1-2|TRBV29-1
CSVDRENYGYTF
TGCAGCGTTGATCGGGAAAACTATGGCTACACCTTC
>TRBD1|many|TRBJ2-4|TRBV4-3
CASSLTGKGAIQYF
TGCGCCAGCAGCTTAACCGGGAAGGGGGCCATTCAGTACTTC
>NA|NA|TRBJ2-7|TRBV18
CASSAGESYEQYF
TGTGCCAGCTCGGCAGGGGAAAGTTACGAGCAGTACTTC
>NA|few|TRBJ1-5|TRBV14
CASSQGLGQPQHF
TGTGCCAGCAGCCAAGGATTAGGGCAGCCCCAGCATTTT
>NA|few|TRBJ2-5|TRBV6-2/TRBV6-3
CASSWGPETQYF
TGTGCCAGCAGTTGGGGACCGGAGACCCAGTACTTC
>TRBD1|NA|TRBJ1-3|TRBV4-3
CASSHRPGGLSGNTIYF
TGCGCCAGCAGCCATCGGCCAGGGGGTTTATCTGGAAACACCATATATTTT
>NA|NA|TRBJ2-5|TRBV28
CASSLWLAGETQYF
TGTGCCAGCAGTTTATGGCTAGCAGGAGAGACCCAGTACTTC
>NA|NA|TRBJ1-1|TRBV7-8
CASSPGAVAEAFF
TGTGCCAGCAGCCCCGGCGCGGTAGCTGAAGCTTTCTTT
>NA|few|TRBJ2-3|TRBV7-3
CASRNLGADTQYF
TGTGCCAGCAGAAATCTCGGGGCGGATACGCAGTATTTT
>NA|few|TRBJ1-1|TRBV5-1
CASSLVGGDYTEAFF
TGCGCCAGCAGCTTGGTTGGGGGCGATTACACTGAAGCTTTCTTT
>TRBD1|few|TRBJ1-5|TRBV20-1
CSVGQAQSGQPQHF
TGCAGTGTCGGACAGGCCCAAAGCGGGCAGCCCCAGCATTTT